This T cell receptor (beta chain) was documented in a study of cytomegalovirus exposure and HLA in healthy donors. The study, taken as a whole, reports: Reportedly, a later analysis found an Asian-associated ancestry cluster had fewer N-insertions than the roughly 700-donor mean. There were several of the most significant clusters that appeared linked to common viral pathogens in a later analysis.

To note about this clone: What it recognizes is unknown.

CDR1 is SGHRS and CDR2 is YFSETQ in the germline V gene. The CDR3 length is 15 residues. Trimming cost V 1 base and J 0 bases, with 10 bases left between them. The PCR was carried out with 60 Vbeta primers and 13 Jbeta primers. Data came from immunoSEQ multiplex PCR; TCRdb stores just in-frame clones and leaves some out. Here the sample spans some 160,000 clones, about 75% being singletons. This TCR derives from a woman under 40 in good health and CMV-seronegative. V usage is TRBV5-1 and J usage is TRBJ1-1, with D perhaps TRBD1 (5 bases). Sequenced: PBMCs. The CDR3 DNA reads TGCGCCAGCAGCTTGCAAGAGACAGTGAACACTGAAGCTTTCTTT. Its translation: CASSLQETVNTEAFF.